This TCR beta chain came from a study of regulatory T cells in long-lasting Graves disease. Study-level findings and limits: Persistent disease exhibited a predilection for TRBV28, TRBJ1-2 and TRBJ2-5. Less diverse TCR repertoires were seen in persistent Graves' patients than in newly diagnosed ones.

Arm-PCR of CDR3 regions and iRepertoire HTBI primers were the basis on which TCR beta libraries were built. TCRdb re-called the multiplex PCR reads through MiXCR, storing one row per CDR3 protein. The sample records fewer than 600,000 distinct CDR3 sequences, around a fifth being singletons. This clonotype was recorded at least ten times. The antigen is undetermined. The sample's time point: persistent/refractory GD, antithyroid drugs over 5 years with positive TRAb. Extracted PBMC RNA gave rise to the TCR library. A volume of approximately 10 milliliters of peripheral blood was collected in EDTA tubes. The ends were cut back, 7 bases at V and 4 bases at J, with 13 bases in the middle. The CDR3 extends over 14 amino acids. The germline gives CDR1 MDHEN, CDR2 SYDVKM.

This receptor was taken from a female donor with Graves disease. The genes are TRBV28 and TRBJ2-2; D gene uncertain. The material was peripheral blood mononuclear cells (PBMCs), obtained when the disease was refractory, from a patient treated with antithyroid drugs. CDR3 coding DNA: TGTGCCAGCAACTCCCCCCGGAGCACCGGGGAGCTGTTTTTT. Its translation: CASNSPRSTGELFF.